This is a list of T cell receptor beta chains from one sample in a study of blood T cell repertoires in COVID-19. Produced via immunoSEQ multiplex PCR; TCRdb's table is partial and in-frame only. The data contain almost 200,000 clones, roughly 90% of them singletons. Sequencing was carried out using peripheral blood. The origin of the receptors is a woman in her 70s with acute or convalescent COVID-19. Both conserved end residues are part of each CDR3. Fields, in order: V gene, D gene, clone size, J gene, CDR3 protein, CDR3 DNA. D genes are given only for firm matches. Clone sizes are given selectively: once, few, many, or a class where the clone is expanded.

TRBV12-3/TRBV12-4	NA	NA	TRBJ1-2	CASSSQINYGYTF	TGTGCCAGCAGTTCTCAGATTAACTATGGCTACACCTTC
TRBV18	NA	NA	TRBJ1-1	CASRRDRLNTEAFF	TGTGCCAGCCGCCGAGACAGGTTGAACACTGAAGCTTTCTTT
TRBV7-3	NA	NA	TRBJ1-5	CASSAGNDQPQHF	TGTGCCAGCAGCGCGGGGAACGATCAGCCCCAGCATTTT
TRBV11-3	NA	NA	TRBJ2-5	CASSSSGRRQETQYF	TGTGCCAGCAGCTCAAGCGGCAGGAGACAAGAGACCCAGTACTTC
TRBV3-1/TRBV3-2	TRBD1	NA	TRBJ1-1	CASSKDRGNAFF	TGTGCCAGCAGCAAAGACAGGGGTAACGCTTTCTTT
TRBV5-4	TRBD1	NA	TRBJ1-3	CASSLATGVSGNTIYF	TGTGCCAGCAGCTTGGCCACAGGGGTCTCTGGAAACACCATATATTTT
TRBV6-5	NA	once	TRBJ2-7	CASRTNRASSYEQYF	TGTGCCAGCAGAACGAACAGGGCAAGCTCCTACGAGCAGTACTTC
TRBV28	TRBD1	NA	TRBJ2-7	CASREGQGASEQYF	TGTGCCAGCAGGGAGGGACAGGGAGCCTCCGAGCAGTACTTC
TRBV2	NA	NA	TRBJ1-1	CASAPGERYTEAFF	TGTGCCAGCGCCCCAGGGGAGCGTTACACTGAAGCTTTCTTT
TRBV7-9	NA	NA	TRBJ2-3	CASSLSHGMENTQYF	TGTGCCAGCAGCTTATCACACGGAATGGAGAATACGCAGTATTTT
TRBV12-3/TRBV12-4	NA	NA	TRBJ1-2	CASTGGYGYTF	TGTGCCAGCACGGGAGGGTATGGCTACACCTTC
TRBV7-6	NA	NA	TRBJ1-3	CASSSNAGPSSGNTIYF	TGTGCCAGCAGCTCGAACGCGGGACCGAGCTCTGGAAACACCATATATTTT
TRBV3-1/TRBV3-2	NA	NA	TRBJ1-2	CASSLGPDSYYGYTF	TGTGCCAGCAGCCTCGGACCAGACAGTTACTATGGCTACACCTTC
TRBV5-1	TRBD1	NA	TRBJ1-4	CASSLVGQTNEKLFF	TGCGCCAGCAGCTTGGTGGGACAGACTAATGAAAAACTGTTTTTT
TRBV9	TRBD1	once	TRBJ1-4	CASSEGRTGSSEKLFF	TGTGCCAGCAGCGAAGGTCGGACAGGGTCAAGTGAAAAACTGTTTTTT
TRBV6-6	TRBD2	NA	TRBJ2-3	CASRPTSGFTDTQYF	TGTGCCAGCAGACCGACTAGCGGATTCACAGATACGCAGTATTTT
TRBV18	NA	NA	TRBJ2-7	CASRGGGPYEQYF	TGTGCCAGCCGGGGAGGGGGACCCTACGAGCAGTACTTC
TRBV28	NA	few	TRBJ2-3	CASSSLGSLGGDTQYF	TGTGCCAGCAGTTCCTTGGGGTCTTTGGGGGGAGATACGCAGTATTTT
TRBV5-1	NA	NA	TRBJ2-3	CASSWTVYTDTQYF	TGCGCCAGCAGCTGGACTGTCTACACAGATACGCAGTATTTT
TRBV11-3	NA	NA	TRBJ2-1	CASSLNRGWDNEQFF	TGTGCCAGCAGCTTAAATCGGGGGTGGGACAATGAGCAGTTCTTC
TRBV5-1	NA	NA	TRBJ1-2	CASSRDINYGYTF	TGCGCCAGCAGCCGAGACATAAACTATGGCTACACCTTC
TRBV19	NA	NA	TRBJ1-5	CASSIFMTTGFSNQPQHF	TGTGCCAGTAGTATATTCATGACCACCGGGTTTAGCAATCAGCCCCAGCATTTT
TRBV3-1/TRBV3-2	NA	NA	TRBJ2-5	CASSQDGGVTYQETQYF	TGTGCCAGCAGCCAAGATGGCGGGGTGACGTACCAAGAGACCCAGTACTTC
TRBV28	NA	NA	TRBJ1-5	CASTRGQYNQPQHF	TGTGCCAGCACCCGAGGACAGTACAATCAGCCCCAGCATTTT
TRBV5-4	TRBD1	NA	TRBJ2-3	CASSWQGADTQYF	TGTGCCAGCAGCTGGCAGGGGGCAGATACGCAGTATTTT
TRBV7-9	TRBD1	NA	TRBJ1-3	CASSLFGQGDSGNTIYF	TGTGCCAGCAGCTTATTTGGACAGGGGGACTCTGGAAACACCATATATTTT
TRBV29-1	NA	once	TRBJ2-7	CSAGAGGSYEQYF	TGCAGCGCGGGGGCAGGGGGCTCCTACGAGCAGTACTTC
TRBV27	TRBD2	once	TRBJ2-5	CASKGRGGRETQYF	TGTGCCAGCAAGGGACGGGGGGGCAGGGAGACCCAGTACTTC
TRBV18	NA	NA	TRBJ1-2	CASSPNTSPGNGYTF	TGTGCCAGCTCACCAAATACGTCCCCAGGGAATGGCTACACCTTC
TRBV28	NA	NA	TRBJ1-5	CASTIFQTAEREPQHF	TGTGCCAGCACCATATTCCAGACAGCTGAAAGGGAGCCCCAGCATTTT
TRBV7-8	TRBD1	NA	TRBJ2-7	CASSLRTGKPYEQYF	TGTGCCAGCAGCTTGAGGACAGGGAAACCCTACGAGCAGTACTTC
TRBV18	NA	NA	TRBJ1-5	CASSPEGRRPEPQHF	TGTGCCAGCTCACCCGAGGGAAGGCGTCCTGAGCCCCAGCATTTT
TRBV18	TRBD2	NA	TRBJ2-3	CASSPLVAGVQDTQYF	TGTGCCAGCTCACCATTGGTAGCGGGAGTACAAGATACGCAGTATTTT
TRBV4-1	NA	NA	TRBJ1-5	CASSQELSRANNQPQHF	TGCGCCAGCAGCCAAGAATTGTCGAGGGCTAACAATCAGCCCCAGCATTTT
TRBV6-5	NA	NA	TRBJ2-5	CASIRQVRETQYF	TGTGCCAGCATTAGACAGGTCCGTGAGACCCAGTACTTC
TRBV5-1	NA	NA	TRBJ2-1	CASSLGVINEQFF	TGCGCCAGCAGCTTGGGTGTAATCAATGAGCAGTTCTTC
TRBV2	NA	once	TRBJ1-5	CASSEGQGRQPQHF	TGTGCCAGCAGTGAAGGGCAGGGAAGACAGCCCCAGCATTTT
TRBV18	TRBD2	NA	TRBJ2-7	CASSPISGRNNEQYF	TGTGCCAGCTCACCAATTAGCGGGAGAAACAACGAGCAGTACTTC
TRBV3-1/TRBV3-2	NA	NA	TRBJ2-5	CASSSMYQETQYF	TGTGCCAGCAGCTCTATGTACCAAGAGACCCAGTACTTC
TRBV2	TRBD1	NA	TRBJ2-5	CASRLEDRGKETQYF	TGTGCCTCCCGTTTGGAGGACAGGGGGAAAGAGACCCAGTACTTC
TRBV5-1	NA	NA	TRBJ2-3	CASSSSDGGLSPDTQYF	TGCGCCAGCAGCTCCTCGGACGGGGGGCTCTCTCCAGATACGCAGTATTTT
TRBV5-8	NA	NA	TRBJ1-2	CASSLDPTANYGYTF	TGTGCCAGCAGCTTGGACCCGACAGCTAACTATGGCTACACCTTC
TRBV5-1	NA	NA	TRBJ2-3	CASSLTGGNTQYF	TGCGCCAGCAGCTTAACAGGTGGCAATACGCAGTATTTT
TRBV6-2/TRBV6-3	NA	NA	TRBJ1-1	CASSYQDEAFF	TGTGCCAGCAGTTACCAGGATGAAGCTTTCTTT
TRBV5-4	NA	NA	TRBJ2-5	CASSRFASGGETQYF	TGTGCCAGCAGCCGCTTCGCCAGTGGAGGAGAGACCCAGTACTTC
TRBV7-9	NA	NA	TRBJ1-1	CASSLAASTEAFF	TGTGCCAGCAGCTTAGCGGCTAGCACTGAAGCTTTCTTT
TRBV3-1/TRBV3-2	NA	few	TRBJ2-3	CASSQELVTDTQYF	TGTGCCAGCAGCCAAGAGCTAGTCACAGATACGCAGTATTTT
TRBV5-1	NA	NA	TRBJ2-1	CASSLQGAHNSEQFF	TGCGCCAGCAGCTTACAGGGAGCCCACAATAGTGAGCAGTTCTTC
TRBV4-1	NA	once	TRBJ2-2	CASSQALGAGGELFF	TGCGCCAGCAGCCAAGCCCTCGGTGCGGGCGGGGAGCTGTTTTTT
TRBV24-1	NA	NA	TRBJ1-5	CATSDSRSNQPQHF	TGTGCCACCAGTGACTCAAGGAGTAATCAGCCCCAGCATTTT
TRBV19	NA	NA	TRBJ1-6	CASSKTLEGSPLHF	TGTGCCAGTAGTAAAACACTCGAGGGTTCACCCCTCCACTTT
TRBV27	NA	NA	TRBJ1-4	CASSPAGFNEKLFF	TGTGCCAGCAGTCCCGCGGGGTTTAATGAAAAACTGTTTTTT
TRBV18	NA	NA	TRBJ1-1	CASSRLQVAEAFF	TGTGCCAGCTCACGTTTACAGGTTGCCGAAGCTTTCTTT
TRBV7-2	TRBD2	few	TRBJ2-3	CASSLKAGGASDTQYF	TGTGCCAGCAGCCTTAAGGCCGGGGGGGCCTCAGATACGCAGTATTTT
TRBV19	TRBD2	NA	TRBJ2-7	CASSIGIPIAGGEQYF	TGTGCCAGTAGTATTGGGATACCTATTGCGGGGGGCGAGCAGTACTTC